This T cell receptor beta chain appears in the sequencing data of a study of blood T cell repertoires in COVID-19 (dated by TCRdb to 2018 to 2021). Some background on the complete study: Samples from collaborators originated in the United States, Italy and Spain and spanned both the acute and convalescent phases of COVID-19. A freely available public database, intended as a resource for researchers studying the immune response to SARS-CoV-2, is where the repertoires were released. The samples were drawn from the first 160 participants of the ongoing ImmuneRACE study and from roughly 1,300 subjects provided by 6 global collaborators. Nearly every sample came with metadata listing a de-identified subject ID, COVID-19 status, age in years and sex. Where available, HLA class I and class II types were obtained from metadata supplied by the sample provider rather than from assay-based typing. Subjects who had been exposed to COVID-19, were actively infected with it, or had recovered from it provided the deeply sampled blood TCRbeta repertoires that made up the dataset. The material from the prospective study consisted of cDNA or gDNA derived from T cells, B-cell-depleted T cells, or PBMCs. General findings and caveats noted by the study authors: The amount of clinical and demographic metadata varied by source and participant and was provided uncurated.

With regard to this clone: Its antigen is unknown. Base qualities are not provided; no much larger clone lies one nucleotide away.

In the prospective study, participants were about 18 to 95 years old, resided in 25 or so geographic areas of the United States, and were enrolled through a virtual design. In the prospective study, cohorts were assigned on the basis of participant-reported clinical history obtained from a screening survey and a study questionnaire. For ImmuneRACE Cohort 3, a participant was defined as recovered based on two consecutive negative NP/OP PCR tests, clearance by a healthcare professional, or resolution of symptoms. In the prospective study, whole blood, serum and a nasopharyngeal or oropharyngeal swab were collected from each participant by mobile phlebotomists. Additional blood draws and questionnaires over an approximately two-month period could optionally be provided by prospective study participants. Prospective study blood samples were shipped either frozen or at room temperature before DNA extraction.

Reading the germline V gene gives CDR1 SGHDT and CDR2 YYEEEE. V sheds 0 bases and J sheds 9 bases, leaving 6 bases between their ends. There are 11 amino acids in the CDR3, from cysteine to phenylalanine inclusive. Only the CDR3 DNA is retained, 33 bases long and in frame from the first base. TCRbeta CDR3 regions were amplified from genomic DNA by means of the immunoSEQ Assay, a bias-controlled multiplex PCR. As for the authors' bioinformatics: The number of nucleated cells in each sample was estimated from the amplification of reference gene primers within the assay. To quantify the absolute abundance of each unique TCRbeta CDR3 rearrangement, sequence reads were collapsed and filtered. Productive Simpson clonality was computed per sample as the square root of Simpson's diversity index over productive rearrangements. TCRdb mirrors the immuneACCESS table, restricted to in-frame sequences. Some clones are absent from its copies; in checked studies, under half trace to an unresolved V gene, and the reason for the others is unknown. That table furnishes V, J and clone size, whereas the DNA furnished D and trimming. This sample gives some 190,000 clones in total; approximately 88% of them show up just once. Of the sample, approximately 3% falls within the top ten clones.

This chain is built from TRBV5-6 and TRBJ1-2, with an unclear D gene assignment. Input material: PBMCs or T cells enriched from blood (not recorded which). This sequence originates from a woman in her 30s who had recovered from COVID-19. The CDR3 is CASSLDSSYTF. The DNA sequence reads TGTGCCAGCAGCTTGGACAGTAGCTACACCTTC.